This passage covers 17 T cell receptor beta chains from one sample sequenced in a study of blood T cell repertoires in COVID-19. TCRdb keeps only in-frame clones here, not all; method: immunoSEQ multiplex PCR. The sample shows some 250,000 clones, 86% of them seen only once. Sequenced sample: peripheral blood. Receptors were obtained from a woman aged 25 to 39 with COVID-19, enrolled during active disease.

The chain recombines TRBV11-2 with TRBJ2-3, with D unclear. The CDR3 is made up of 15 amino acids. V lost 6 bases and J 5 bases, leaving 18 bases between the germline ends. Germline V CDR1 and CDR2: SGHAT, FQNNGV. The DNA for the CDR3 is TGTGCCAGCAGGCGTAACTTGCACCACGAAGATACGCAGTATTTT. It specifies CASRRNLHHEDTQYF.

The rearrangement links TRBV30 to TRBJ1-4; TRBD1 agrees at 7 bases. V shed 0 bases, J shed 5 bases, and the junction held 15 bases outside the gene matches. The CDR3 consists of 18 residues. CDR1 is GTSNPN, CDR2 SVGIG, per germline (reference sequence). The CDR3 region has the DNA TGTGCCTGGAGTGTCTGGGGCCAGTGGGGACAGAAGAATGAAAAACTGTTTTTT. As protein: CAWSVWGQWGQKNEKLFF.

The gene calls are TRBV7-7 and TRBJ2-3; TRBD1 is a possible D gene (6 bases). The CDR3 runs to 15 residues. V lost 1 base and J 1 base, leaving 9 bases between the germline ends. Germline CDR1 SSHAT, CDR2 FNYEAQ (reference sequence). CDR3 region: CASSLDAGGTDTQYF. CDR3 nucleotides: TGTGCCAGCAGCTTAGATGCAGGGGGCACAGATACGCAGTATTTT.

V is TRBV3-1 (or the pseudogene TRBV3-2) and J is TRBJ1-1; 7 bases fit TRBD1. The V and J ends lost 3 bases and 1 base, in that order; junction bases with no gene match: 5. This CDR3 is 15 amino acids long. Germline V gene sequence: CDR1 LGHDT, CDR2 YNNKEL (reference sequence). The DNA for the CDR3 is TGTGCCAGCAGCCATGCCGACAGGGCGAACACTGAAGCTTTCTTT. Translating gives CASSHADRANTEAFF.

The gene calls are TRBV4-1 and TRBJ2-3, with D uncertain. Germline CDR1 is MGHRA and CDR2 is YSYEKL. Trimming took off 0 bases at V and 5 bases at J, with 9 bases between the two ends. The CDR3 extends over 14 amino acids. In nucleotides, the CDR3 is TGCGCCAGCAGCCAAGATTTTGTCGGAGATACGCAGTATTTT. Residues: CASSQDFVGDTQYF.

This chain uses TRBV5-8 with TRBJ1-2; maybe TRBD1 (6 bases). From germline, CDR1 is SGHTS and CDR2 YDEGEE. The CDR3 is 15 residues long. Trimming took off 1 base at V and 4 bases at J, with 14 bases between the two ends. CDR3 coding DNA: TGTGCCAGCAGCTTGACGGGGGGCGAGCTCTATGGCTACACCTTC. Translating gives CASSLTGGELYGYTF.

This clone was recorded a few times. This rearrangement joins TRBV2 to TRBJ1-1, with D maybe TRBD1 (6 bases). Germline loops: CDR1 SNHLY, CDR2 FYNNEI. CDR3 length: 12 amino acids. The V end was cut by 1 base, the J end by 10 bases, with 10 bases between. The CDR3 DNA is TGTGCCAGCAGTGAAGTACGACAGGCAGCTTTCTTT. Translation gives CASSEVRQAAFF. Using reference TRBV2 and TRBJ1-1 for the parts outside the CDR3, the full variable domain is EPEVTQTPSHQVTQMGQEVILRCVPISNHLYFYWYRQILGQKVEFLVSFYNNEISEKSEIFDDQFSVERPDGSNFTLKIRSTKLEDSAMYFCASSEVRQAAFFGQGTRLTVV.

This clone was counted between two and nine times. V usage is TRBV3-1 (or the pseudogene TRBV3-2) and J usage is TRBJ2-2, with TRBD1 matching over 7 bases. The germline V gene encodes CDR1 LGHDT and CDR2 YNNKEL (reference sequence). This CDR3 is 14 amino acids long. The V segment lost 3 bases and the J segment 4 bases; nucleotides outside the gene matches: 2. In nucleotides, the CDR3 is TGTGCCAGCAGCCACAGGGGGTCCACCGGGGAGCTGTTTTTT. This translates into CASSHRGSTGELFF.

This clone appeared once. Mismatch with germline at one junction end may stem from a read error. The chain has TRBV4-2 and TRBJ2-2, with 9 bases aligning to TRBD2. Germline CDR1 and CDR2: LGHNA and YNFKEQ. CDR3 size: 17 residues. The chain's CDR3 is CASSPRSGGTPTEELFF. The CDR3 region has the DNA TGTGCCAGCAGCCCTAGAAGCGGGGGGACACCTACCGAGGAGCTGTTTTTT.

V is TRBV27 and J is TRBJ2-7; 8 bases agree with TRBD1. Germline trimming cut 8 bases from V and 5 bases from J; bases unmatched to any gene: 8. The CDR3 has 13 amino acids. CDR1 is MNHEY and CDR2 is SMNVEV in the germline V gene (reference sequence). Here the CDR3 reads CASSWTGNNEQYF. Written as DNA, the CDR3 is TGTGCCAGCTCCTGGACAGGGAACAACGAGCAGTACTTC.

CDR3 residues: CASSLGLPGQGYEQYF. The DNA of the CDR3 is TGTGCCAGCAGCTTGGGATTACCGGGACAGGGCTACGAGCAGTACTTC. This chain uses TRBV7-6 with TRBJ2-7, with TRBD1 identical over 9 bases. Germline V gene sequence: CDR1 SGHVS, CDR2 FNYEAQ. The V and J ends lost 3 bases and 3 bases, in that order; junction bases with no gene match: 9. This CDR3 comprises 16 residues.

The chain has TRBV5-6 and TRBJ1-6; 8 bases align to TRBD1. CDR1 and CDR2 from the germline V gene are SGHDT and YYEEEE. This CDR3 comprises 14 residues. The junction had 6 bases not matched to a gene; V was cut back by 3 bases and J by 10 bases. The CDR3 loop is CASSWGTGGSPLHF. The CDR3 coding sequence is TGTGCCAGCAGCTGGGGGACAGGCGGCTCACCCCTCCACTTT.

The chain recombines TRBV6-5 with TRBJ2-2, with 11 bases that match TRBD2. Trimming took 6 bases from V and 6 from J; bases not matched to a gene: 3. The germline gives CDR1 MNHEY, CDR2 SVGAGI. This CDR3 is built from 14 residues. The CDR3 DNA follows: TGTGCCAGCAGCCTAGCGGGGGGTTCCGGGGAGCTGTTTTTT. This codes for CASSLAGGSGELFF.

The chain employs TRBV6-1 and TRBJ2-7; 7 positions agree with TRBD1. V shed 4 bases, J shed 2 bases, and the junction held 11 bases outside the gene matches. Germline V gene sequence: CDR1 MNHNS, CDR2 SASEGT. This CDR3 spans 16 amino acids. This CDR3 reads CASSGRPGQWAYEQYF. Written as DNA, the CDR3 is TGTGCCAGCAGTGGTAGACCGGGACAGTGGGCCTACGAGCAGTACTTC.

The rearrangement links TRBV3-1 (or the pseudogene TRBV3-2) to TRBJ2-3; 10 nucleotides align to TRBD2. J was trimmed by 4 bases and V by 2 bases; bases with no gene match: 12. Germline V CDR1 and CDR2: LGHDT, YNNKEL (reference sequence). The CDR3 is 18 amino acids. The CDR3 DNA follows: TGTGCCAGCAGCCAACCCAGAACTAGCGGGGCCTCTCCAGATACGCAGTATTTT. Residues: CASSQPRTSGASPDTQYF.

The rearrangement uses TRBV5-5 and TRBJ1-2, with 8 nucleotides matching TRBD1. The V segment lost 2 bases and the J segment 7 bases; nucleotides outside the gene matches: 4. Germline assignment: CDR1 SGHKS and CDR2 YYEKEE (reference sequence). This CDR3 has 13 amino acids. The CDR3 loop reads CASSFDRGGGYTF. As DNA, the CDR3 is TGTGCCAGCAGCTTCGACAGGGGAGGTGGCTACACCTTC.

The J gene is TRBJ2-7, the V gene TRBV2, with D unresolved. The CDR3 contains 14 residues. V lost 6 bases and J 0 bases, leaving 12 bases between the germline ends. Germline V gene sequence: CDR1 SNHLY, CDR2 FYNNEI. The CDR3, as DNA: TGTGCCAGCAGACGCTACCCGAGCTCCTACGAGCAGTACTTC. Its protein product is CASRRYPSSYEQYF.